This T cell receptor (beta chain) derives from a study of shared clonotypes between healthy human individuals (dated by TCRdb to 2018 to 2020). Background on the whole study: The cohort included three men and a couple of women between 18 and 49 years of age. For each donor, CD4 naive and CD4 memory were each given three plates, CD8 naive was given two plates, and CD8 memory was given one plate. Blood TCR repertoires of four to six healthy adults were deeply sequenced to estimate repertoire size and the extent of clonotype sharing between individuals. Different laboratories and diverse techniques were used to prepare libraries and sequence TCR repertoires, to increase sequencing depth and limit assay-specific biases. Leukapheresis yielded between about 0.85 and 10 billion PBMCs per donor. Findings and caveats that apply to the study as a whole: Even with the large sequencing depth, rarefaction of the sorted-subset datasets indicated that sequencing was incomplete. Approximately 5% of naive CD4, roughly 3.5% of naive CD8, approximately 2% of memory CD4, and 0.4% of memory CD8 clonotypes were shared across several donors. Estimated clonotype richness was generally larger for naive than for memory subsets. Clonotypes shared by all four sorted-subset donors showed higher generation probabilities than non-shared clonotypes. Only blood was sampled, and tissue TCR repertoires likely differ from those in blood. Because the study included only a small number of donors, the genetic and exposure-history diversity represented was limited. Pairwise subsampling led to the expectation that sequencing depth would affect the degree of clonotype sharing among donors.

The CDR3 covers 14 residues, taking in both the cysteine and the phenylalanine. Only CDR3 DNA is held: 42 bases, read in frame from base 1. V is clipped by 2 bases and J by 1 base, and the sequence between their germline boundaries is 8 bases long. CDR1 and CDR2, looked up from the germline V gene, are MDHEN and SYDVKM. In regard to this clone: Its binding antigen is unknown. Base qualities are not provided; no much larger clone lies one nucleotide away.

CD8 naive samples were obtained by positive selection for CCR7 among CD45RO-negative cells, yielding a CD45RA+CCR7+ population from which TemRA cells were excluded. The donors were healthy, HIV-negative adults with no recently reported acute infections or vaccinations. Only Caucasian adults living in Nashville, Tennessee, USA were represented among the donors. After blood collection by leukapheresis, PBMCs were isolated using Ficoll-Histopaque density gradient centrifugation and then cryopreserved in the vapor phase of liquid nitrogen. Analytical flow cytometry was used to check the purity and quantity of each magnetically sorted T cell population. Each sorted fraction had its genomic DNA isolated and then quantified by UV absorbance on a Nanodrop 2000c. Using the deep immunoSEQ assay, TCR CDR3 regions were amplified from genomic DNA by multiplex PCR. Extracted genomic DNA from each cell subset was distributed evenly across all wells of several immunoSEQ 96-well plates, and each plate was treated as a replicate. For sorted subsets, each replicate PCR was loaded with roughly 0.2 ug genomic DNA, equivalent to approximately 27,000 T cell genomes. Purified libraries were quantified with a Qubit 3.0 fluorometer, sized on a Bioanalyzer 2100, and re-quantified with the KAPA Library Quantification kit. Each immunoSEQ 96-well plate was sequenced on its own single-read 150-cycle Illumina NextSeq 550 flow cell. The authors processed their data as follows. Because the immunoSEQ output held only junctional sequences and lacked quality scores, the filtering could not match the filtering applied to full-length reads. Sequences were annotated with PyIR, a Python wrapper for IgBLAST v1.9, using IMGT germline references to assign V/J genes and CDR3. Reads were removed for weak V/J assignments (E-value above 1e-6), missing CDR3, stop codons, out-of-frame junctions, or ambiguous translated residues. V3J clonotypes were defined as sequences sharing an identical inferred V gene, J gene, and CDR3 amino acid sequence. To compute the percentage overlap between repertoires, the number of shared unique clonotypes was divided by the size of the smaller repertoire. Richness of each repertoire was evaluated using RTK rarefaction, the Chao1 estimator, and Recon v2.1 estimates of unobserved clonotypes. OLGA was used to compute generation probabilities for all TCRbeta clonotypes that the gDNA method yielded from a few donors. Sourced from immuneACCESS, this table was stored by TCRdb with only in-frame sequences that have V and J called. A share of the clones is absent; for the studies checked, an unresolved V gene accounts for under half, and the remainder has no known explanation. That table furnishes V, J and clone size, whereas the DNA furnished D and trimming. The sample has around 1.9 million clones on record, around 95% of them singletons. About 1.7% of the sample goes to the ten largest clones.

This TCR derives from a man younger than 35 in good health. Some clones in this sample may be carry-over from other donors' samples. The chain uses TRBV28 and TRBJ1-1; the D gene lacks a confident call. Sequenced material: naive CD8+ T cells from PBMCs. This sample's cell subset or site label indicates: CD45RA+CCR7+. The CDR3 protein sequence reads: CASSLSSGNTEAFF. In nucleotide form, the sequence is TGTGCCAGCAGTTTAAGTAGCGGGAACACTGAAGCTTTCTTT. The CDR3, completed at both ends by the reference TRBV28 and TRBJ1-1 genes, gives the full variable domain DVKVTQSSRYLVKRTGEKVFLECVQDMDHENMFWYRQDPGLGLRLIYFSYDVKMKEKGDIPEGYSVSREKKERFSLILESASTNQTSMYLCASSLSSGNTEAFFGQGTRLTVV.